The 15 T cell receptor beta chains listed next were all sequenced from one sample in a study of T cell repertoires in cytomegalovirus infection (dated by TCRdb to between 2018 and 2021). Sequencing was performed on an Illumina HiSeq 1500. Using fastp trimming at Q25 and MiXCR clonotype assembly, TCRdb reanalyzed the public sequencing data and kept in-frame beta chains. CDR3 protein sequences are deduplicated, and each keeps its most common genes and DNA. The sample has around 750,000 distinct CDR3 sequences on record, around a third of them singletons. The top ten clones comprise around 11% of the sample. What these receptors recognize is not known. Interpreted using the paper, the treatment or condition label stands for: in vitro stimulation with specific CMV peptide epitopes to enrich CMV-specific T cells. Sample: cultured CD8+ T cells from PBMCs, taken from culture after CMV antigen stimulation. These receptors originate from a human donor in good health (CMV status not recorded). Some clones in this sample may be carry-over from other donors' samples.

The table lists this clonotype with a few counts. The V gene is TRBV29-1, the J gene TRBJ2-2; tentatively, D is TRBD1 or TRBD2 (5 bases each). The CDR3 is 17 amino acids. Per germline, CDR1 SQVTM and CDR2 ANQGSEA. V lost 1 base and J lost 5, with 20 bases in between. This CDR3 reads CSVEARTQGARTGELFF. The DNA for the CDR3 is TGCAGCGTTGAAGCTAGGACTCAAGGGGCCAGGACCGGGGAGCTGTTTTTT.

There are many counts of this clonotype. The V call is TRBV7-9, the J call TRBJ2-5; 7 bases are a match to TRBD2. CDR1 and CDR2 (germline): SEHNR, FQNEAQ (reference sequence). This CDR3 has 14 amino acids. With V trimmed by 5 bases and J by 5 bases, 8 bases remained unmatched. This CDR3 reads CASSPSGGRETQYF. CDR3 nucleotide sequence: TGTGCCAGCAGCCCCTCGGGGGGAAGGGAGACCCAGTACTTC.

This chain's CDR3 is CASSPGLAAGDGYTF. The CDR3 bases are TGTGCCAGCAGCCCAGGGTTGGCGGCGGGCGATGGCTACACCTTC. The V and J genes are TRBV12-3 or TRBV12-4 and TRBJ1-2; tentatively, D is TRBD1 (5 bases). Between the trimmed V and J ends, which lost 6 bases and 6 bases, there was a span of 20 bases. The CDR3 has 15 residues.

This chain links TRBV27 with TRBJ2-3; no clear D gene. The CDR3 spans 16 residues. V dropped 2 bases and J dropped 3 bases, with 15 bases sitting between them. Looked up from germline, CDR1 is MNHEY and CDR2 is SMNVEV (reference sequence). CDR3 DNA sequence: TGTGCCAGCAGTTTAATTCGCGCCACAAGGACAGATACGCAGTATTTT. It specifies CASSLIRATRTDTQYF.

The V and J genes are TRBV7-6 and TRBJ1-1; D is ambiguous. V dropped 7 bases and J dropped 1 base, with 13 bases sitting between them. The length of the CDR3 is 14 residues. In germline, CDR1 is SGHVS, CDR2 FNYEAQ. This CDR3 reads CASTPGRPNTEAFF. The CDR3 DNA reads TGTGCCAGCACTCCCGGGCGACCGAACACTGAAGCTTTCTTT.

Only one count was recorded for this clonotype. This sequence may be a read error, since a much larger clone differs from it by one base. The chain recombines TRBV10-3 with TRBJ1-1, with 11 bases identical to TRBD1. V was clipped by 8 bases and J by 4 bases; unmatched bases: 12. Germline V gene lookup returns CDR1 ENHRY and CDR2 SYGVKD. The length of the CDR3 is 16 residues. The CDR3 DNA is TGTGCCATCTCGCTCGAGGGACAGGGGGTATCCACTGAAGCTTTCTTT. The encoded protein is CAISLEGQGVSTEAFF.

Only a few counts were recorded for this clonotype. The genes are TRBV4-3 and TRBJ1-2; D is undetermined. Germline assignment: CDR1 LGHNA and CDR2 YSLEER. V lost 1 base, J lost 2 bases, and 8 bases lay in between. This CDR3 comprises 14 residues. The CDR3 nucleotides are TGCGCCAGCAGCCAAGTCGTCAGAAACTATGGCTACACCTTC. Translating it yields CASSQVVRNYGYTF.

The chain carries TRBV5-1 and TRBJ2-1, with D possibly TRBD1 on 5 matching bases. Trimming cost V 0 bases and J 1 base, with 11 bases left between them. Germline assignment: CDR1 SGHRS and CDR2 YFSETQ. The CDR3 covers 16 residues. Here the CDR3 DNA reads TGCGCCAGCAGCTTGGCCTCCCAGGGATCCTACAATGAGCAGTTCTTC. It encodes CASSLASQGSYNEQFF.

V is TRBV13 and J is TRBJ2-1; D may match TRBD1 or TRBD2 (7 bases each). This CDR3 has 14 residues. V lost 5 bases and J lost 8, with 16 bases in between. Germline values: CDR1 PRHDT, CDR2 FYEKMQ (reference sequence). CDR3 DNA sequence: TGTGCCAGCAGCCCCTGGGGAGGGGGCGATGAGCAGTTCTTC. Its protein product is CASSPWGGGDEQFF.

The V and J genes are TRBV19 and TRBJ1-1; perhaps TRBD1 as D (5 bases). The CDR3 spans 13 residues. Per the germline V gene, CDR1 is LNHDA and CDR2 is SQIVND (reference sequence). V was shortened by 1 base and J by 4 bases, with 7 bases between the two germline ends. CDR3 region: CASSIADTTEAFF. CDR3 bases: TGTGCCAGTAGTATAGCGGACACCACTGAAGCTTTCTTT.

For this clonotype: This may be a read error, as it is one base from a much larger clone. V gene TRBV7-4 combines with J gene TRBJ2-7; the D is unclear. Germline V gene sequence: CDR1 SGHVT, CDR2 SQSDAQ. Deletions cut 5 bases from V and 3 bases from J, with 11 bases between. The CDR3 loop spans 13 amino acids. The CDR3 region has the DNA TGTGCCAGCAGCCCGCGGAACTTCTACGAGCAGTACGTC. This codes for CASSPRNFYEQYV.

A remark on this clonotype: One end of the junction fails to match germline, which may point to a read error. This chain's CDR3 is CASRQAGTEAFF. CDR3 in DNA: TGCGCCAGCAGACAAGCGGGTACTGAAGCTTTCTTT. V is TRBV4-1 and J is TRBJ1-1, with D unresolved. CDR3 length: 12 amino acids. Per the germline V gene, CDR1 is MGHRA and CDR2 is YSYEKL.

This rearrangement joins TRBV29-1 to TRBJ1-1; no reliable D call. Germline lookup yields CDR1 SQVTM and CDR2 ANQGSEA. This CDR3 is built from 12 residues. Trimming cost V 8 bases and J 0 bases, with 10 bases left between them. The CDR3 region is CSPVELNTEAFF. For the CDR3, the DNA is TGCAGCCCGGTTGAGCTGAACACTGAAGCTTTCTTT.

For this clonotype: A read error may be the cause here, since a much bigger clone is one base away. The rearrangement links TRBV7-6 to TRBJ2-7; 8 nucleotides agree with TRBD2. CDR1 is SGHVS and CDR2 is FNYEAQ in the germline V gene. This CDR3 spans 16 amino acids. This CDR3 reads CVSSLPSGRASGEQYF. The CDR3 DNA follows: TGTGTCAGCAGCTTACCTAGCGGGCGTGCCTCAGGCGAGCAGTACTTC.

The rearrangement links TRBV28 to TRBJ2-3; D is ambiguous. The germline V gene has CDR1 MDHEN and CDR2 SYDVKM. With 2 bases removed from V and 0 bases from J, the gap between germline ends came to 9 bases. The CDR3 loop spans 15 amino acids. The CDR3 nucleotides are TGTGCCAGCAGTTTACAGGAGTCTAGCACAGATACGCAGTATTTT. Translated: CASSLQESSTDTQYF. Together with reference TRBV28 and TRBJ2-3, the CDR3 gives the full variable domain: DVKVTQSSRYLVKRTGEKVFLECVQDMDHENMFWYRQDPGLGLRLIYFSYDVKMKEKGDIPEGYSVSREKKERFSLILESASTNQTSMYLCASSLQESSTDTQYFGPGTRLTVL.